Listed below are T cell receptor beta chains from one sample, sequenced in a study of post-analysis software for immune sequencing data. TCRdb independently ran MiXCR on the PCR reads; one entry per CDR3 protein. The sample shows 600,000 to 700,000 distinct CDR3 sequences, around 64% of them seen only once. The specimen sequenced was blood. These receptors all stem from a girl aged 2 to 9 with multiple sclerosis. The CDR3 runs from the conserved cysteine through the conserved F or W. The D gene is left open where the match is weak. Rows give clone size only sometimes, using once, few, many, or a class for an expanded clone.

j_gene,d_gene,abundance,v_gene,CDR3nt,CDR3aa
TRBJ2-7,.,few,TRBV28,TGTGCCAGCAGGAAGGACAGCTACGAGCAGTACTTC,CASRKDSYEQYF
TRBJ2-7,.,.,TRBV14,TGTGCCAGCAGTCCTCGGACACCTACCTACGAGCAGTACTTC,CASSPRTPTYEQYF
TRBJ2-1,TRBD1,.,TRBV29-1,TGCAGCGTAAAGGGCCCGGGACAGACCCACAATGAGCAGTTCTTC,CSVKGPGQTHNEQFF
TRBJ1-1,.,.,TRBV3-1,TGTGCCAGCAGCCAAGAGGACGGCTCATGGAACACTGAAGCTTTCTTT,CASSQEDGSWNTEAFF
TRBJ2-1,TRBD1,.,TRBV28,TGTGCCAGCAGTTCCGGGACAGGGTATAGGAATGAGCAGTTCTTC,CASSSGTGYRNEQFF
TRBJ2-3,.,few,TRBV27,TGTGCCAGCAGTCCATGGACGTTTGGAAGCACAGATACGCAGTATTTT,CASSPWTFGSTDTQYF
TRBJ1-2,.,few,TRBV7-8,TGTGCCAGCAGCTTTAAGAATAACTATGGCTACACCTTC,CASSFKNNYGYTF
TRBJ2-3,.,.,TRBV10-3,TGTGCCATCAGTGAGCTGACTAGCACAGATACGCAGTATTTT,CAISELTSTDTQYF
TRBJ1-2,.,.,TRBV4-3,TGCGCCAGCAGCTTCCGGGCAGGACCCTATGGCTACACCTTC,CASSFRAGPYGYTF
TRBJ2-1,.,.,TRBV6-5,TGTGCCAGCAGTTACGAGGGGGGCAACGTGGAACAGTTCTTC,CASSYEGGNVEQFF
TRBJ1-2,.,.,TRBV7-2,TGTGCCAGCAGCTTAGATTGGGGGAACAGTAAAAACTATGGCTACACCTTC,CASSLDWGNSKNYGYTF
TRBJ2-7,TRBD1,.,TRBV7-9,TGTGCCAGCAGCGCCCGGGACAGGCGGTACGAGCAGTACTTC,CASSARDRRYEQYF
TRBJ1-5,.,many,TRBV5-1,TGCGCCAGCAGCTTGGGGGGAAGCAATCAGCCCCAGCATTTT,CASSLGGSNQPQHF
TRBJ2-1,TRBD2,.,TRBV10-3,TGTGCCATCAGTGGGGGACTAGCGTACAATGAGCAGTTCTTC,CAISGGLAYNEQFF
TRBJ2-1,.,.,TRBV7-2,TGTGCCAGCAGCTTAGCGGCAGTCCACTACAATGAGCAGTTCTTC,CASSLAAVHYNEQFF
TRBJ2-7,TRBD1,.,TRBV27,TGTGCCAGCAGTTCATCGGACAGGGGAGACGAGCAGTACTTC,CASSSSDRGDEQYF
TRBJ2-7,.,.,TRBV7-9,TGTGCCAGCAGACAAACCGAGGGGCACTACGAGCAGTACTTC,CASRQTEGHYEQYF
TRBJ2-7,.,.,TRBV6-2/TRBV6-3,TGTGCCAGCAGAACTGGGGGGGCCATGGAGATTTACGAGCAGTACTTC,CASRTGGAMEIYEQYF
TRBJ2-1,TRBD2,.,TRBV10-3,TGTGCCATCAGCCCAGCGGGGGAAAGTGAGCAGTTCTTC,CAISPAGESEQFF
TRBJ1-5,.,few,TRBV12-3/TRBV12-4,TGTGCCAGCAGTTTTAGGGGGGGAGGTTATCAGCCCCAGCATTTT,CASSFRGGGYQPQHF
TRBJ1-5,TRBD1,.,TRBV20-1,TGCAGTGCTAGTAGACAGGGAGATCAGCCCCAGCATTTT,CSASRQGDQPQHF
TRBJ2-5,.,.,TRBV5-6,TGTGCCAGCAGCTTGAGGGCAGGCCTCCAAGAGACCCAGTACTTC,CASSLRAGLQETQYF
TRBJ2-4,.,.,TRBV12-3/TRBV12-4,TGTGCCAGCAGTGAGACCGGGGCCAACATTCAGTACTTC,CASSETGANIQYF
TRBJ2-3,.,.,TRBV4-3,TGCGCCAGCAGCCAAGATCTCCGTAGGGGGGATACGCAGTATTTT,CASSQDLRRGDTQYF
TRBJ2-7,TRBD2,few,TRBV6-5,TGTGCCAGCAGACGGACTAGCACAATTTACGAGCAGTACTTC,CASRRTSTIYEQYF